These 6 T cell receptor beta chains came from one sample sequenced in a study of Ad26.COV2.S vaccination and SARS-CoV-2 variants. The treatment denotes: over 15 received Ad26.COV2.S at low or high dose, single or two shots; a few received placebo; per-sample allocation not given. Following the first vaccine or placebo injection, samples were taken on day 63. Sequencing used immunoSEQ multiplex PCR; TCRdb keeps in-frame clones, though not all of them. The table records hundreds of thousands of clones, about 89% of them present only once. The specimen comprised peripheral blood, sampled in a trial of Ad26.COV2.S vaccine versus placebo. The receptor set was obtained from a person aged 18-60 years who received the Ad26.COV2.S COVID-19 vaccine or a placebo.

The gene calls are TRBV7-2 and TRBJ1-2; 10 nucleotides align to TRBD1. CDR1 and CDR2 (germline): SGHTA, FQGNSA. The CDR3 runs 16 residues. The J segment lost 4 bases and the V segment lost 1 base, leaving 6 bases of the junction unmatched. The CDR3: CASSLGGQGVPYGYTF. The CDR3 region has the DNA TGTGCCAGCAGCTTAGGCGGACAGGGGGTTCCCTATGGCTACACCTTC.

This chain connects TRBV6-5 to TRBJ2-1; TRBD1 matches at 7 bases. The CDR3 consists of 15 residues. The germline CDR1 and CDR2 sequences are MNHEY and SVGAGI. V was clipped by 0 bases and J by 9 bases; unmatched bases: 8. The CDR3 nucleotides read TGTGCCAGCAGTTACTCTGATGGGACAGCCCTTGAGCAGTTCTTC. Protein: CASSYSDGTALEQFF.

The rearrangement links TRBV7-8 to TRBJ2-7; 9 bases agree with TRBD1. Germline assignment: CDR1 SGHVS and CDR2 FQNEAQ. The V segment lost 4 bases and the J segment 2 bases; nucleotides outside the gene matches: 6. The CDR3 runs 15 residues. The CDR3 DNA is TGTGCCAGCAGCTCGCCGGGACAGGGTACCTACGAGCAGTACTTC. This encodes CASSSPGQGTYEQYF.

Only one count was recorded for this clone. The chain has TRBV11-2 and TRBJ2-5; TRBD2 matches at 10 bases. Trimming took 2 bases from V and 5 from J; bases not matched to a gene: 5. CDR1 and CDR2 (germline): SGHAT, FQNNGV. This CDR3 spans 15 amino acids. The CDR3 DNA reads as TGTGCCAGCAGCTTAACGCTAGCGGGAGTCGAGACCCAGTACTTC. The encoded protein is CASSLTLAGVETQYF.

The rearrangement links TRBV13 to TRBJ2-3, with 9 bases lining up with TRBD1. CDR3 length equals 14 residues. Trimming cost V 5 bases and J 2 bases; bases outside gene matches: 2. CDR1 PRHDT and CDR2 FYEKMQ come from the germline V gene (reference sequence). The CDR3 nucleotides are TGTGCCAGCAGCCGACAGGGGGACACAGATACGCAGTATTTT. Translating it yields CASSRQGDTDTQYF.

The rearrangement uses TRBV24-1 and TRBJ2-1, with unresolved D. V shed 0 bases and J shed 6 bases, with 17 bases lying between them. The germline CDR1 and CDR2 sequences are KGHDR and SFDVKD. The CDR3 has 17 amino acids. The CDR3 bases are TGTGCCACCAGTGATTTGCAGGAGTACCTGCTTCGCAATGAGCAGTTCTTC. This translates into CATSDLQEYLLRNEQFF.